This T cell receptor (beta chain) was retrieved from a study of T cell responses to AZD1222 COVID-19 vaccine. The CDR3 has 15 amino acids. Trimming took off 6 bases at V and 2 bases at J, with 14 bases between the two ends. Germline V gene sequence: CDR1 MDHEN, CDR2 SYDVKM. Regarding this clone: Its antigen is undetermined.

TCRdb's copy holds only in-frame clones and misses some; the assay was immunoSEQ multiplex PCR. Of more than 110,000 clones detected, approximately 90% appear once; the ten largest clones hold about 5.9%. Study-wide results and limits: Baseline seropositives among AZD1222 recipients totaled only five or six. Among spike-specific TCRs, nearly half reportedly target unmutated variant regions. CD4 TCRs covered the whole spike, strongest at regions 160-218 and 743-854. Breadth and depth of Spike-specific TCRs rose after two AZD1222 doses.

Sample: peripheral blood, taken on day 0 of AZD1222 vaccination. The origin of this receptor is an adult in good health. J is TRBJ1-5 and V is TRBV28, with a tentative D call TRBD1 (6 bases). CDR3 residues: CASSRGGYGNQPQHF. In DNA form, the CDR3 reads TGTGCCAGCAGCCGAGGGGGGTACGGCAATCAGCCCCAGCATTTT.